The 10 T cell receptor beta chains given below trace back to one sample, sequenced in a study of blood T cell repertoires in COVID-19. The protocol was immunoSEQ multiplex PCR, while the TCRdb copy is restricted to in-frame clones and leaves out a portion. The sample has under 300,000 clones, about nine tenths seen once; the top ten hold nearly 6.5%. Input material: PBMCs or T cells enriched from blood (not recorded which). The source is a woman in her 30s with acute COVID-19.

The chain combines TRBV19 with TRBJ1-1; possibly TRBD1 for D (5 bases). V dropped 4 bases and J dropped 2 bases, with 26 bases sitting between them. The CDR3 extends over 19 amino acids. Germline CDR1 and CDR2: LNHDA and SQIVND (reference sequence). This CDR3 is CASSTPFLRDSRFNTEAFF. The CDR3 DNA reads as TGTGCCAGTAGTACGCCGTTCCTCCGGGACTCCCGCTTCAACACTGAAGCTTTCTTT.

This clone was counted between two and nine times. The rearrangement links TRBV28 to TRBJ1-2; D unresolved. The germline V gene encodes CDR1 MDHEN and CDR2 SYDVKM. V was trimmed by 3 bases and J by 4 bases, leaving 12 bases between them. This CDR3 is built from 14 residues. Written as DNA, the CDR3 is TGTGCCAGCAGTTTCCCCAGGACTATCTATGGCTACACCTTC. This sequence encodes CASSFPRTIYGYTF.

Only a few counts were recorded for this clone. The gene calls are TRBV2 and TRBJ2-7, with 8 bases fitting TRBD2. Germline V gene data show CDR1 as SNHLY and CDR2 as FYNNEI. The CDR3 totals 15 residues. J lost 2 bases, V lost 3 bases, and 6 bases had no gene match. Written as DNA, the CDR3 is TGTGCCAGCAGTGAGCCGGGACTAGGAACCTACGAGCAGTACTTC. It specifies CASSEPGLGTYEQYF.

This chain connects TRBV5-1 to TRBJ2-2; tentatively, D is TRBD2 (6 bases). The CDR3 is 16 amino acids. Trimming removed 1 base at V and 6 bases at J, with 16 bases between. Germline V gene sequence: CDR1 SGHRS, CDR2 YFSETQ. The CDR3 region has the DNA TGCGCCAGCAGCTTGTCGCAGGGAGGCTTCGCCGGGGAGCTGTTTTTT. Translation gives CASSLSQGGFAGELFF. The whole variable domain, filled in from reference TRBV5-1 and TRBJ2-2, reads KAGVTQTPRYLIKTRGQQVTLSCSPISGHRSVSWYQQTPGQGLQFLFEYFSETQRNKGNFPGRFSGRQFSNSRSEMNVSTLELGDSALYLCASSLSQGGFAGELFFGEGSRLTVL.

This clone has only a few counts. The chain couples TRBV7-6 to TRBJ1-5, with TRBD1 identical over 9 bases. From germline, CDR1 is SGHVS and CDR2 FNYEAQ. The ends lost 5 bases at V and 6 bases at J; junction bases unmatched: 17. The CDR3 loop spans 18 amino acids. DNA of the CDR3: TGTGCCAGCAGCAATGAACCCCCCACAGGGGGCGGGGGTCAGCCCCAGCATTTT. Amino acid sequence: CASSNEPPTGGGGQPQHF.

As DNA, the CDR3 is TGTGCCAGTAGTATGCTAGCCAGGCAGTTGAACACTGAAGCTTTCTTT. Translated, it gives CASSMLARQLNTEAFF. The rearrangement links TRBV19 to TRBJ1-1; no clear D gene. Looked up from germline, CDR1 is LNHDA and CDR2 is SQIVND (reference sequence). CDR3 length: 16 residues. V was clipped by 3 bases and J by 0 bases, with 14 bases between them.

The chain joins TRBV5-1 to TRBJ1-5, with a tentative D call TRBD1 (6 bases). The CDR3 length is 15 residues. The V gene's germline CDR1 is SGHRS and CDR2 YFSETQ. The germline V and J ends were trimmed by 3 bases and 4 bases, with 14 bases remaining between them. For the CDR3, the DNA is TGCGCCAGCAGCTCACAAGGGGGGGATAATCAGCCCCAGCATTTT. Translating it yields CASSSQGGDNQPQHF.

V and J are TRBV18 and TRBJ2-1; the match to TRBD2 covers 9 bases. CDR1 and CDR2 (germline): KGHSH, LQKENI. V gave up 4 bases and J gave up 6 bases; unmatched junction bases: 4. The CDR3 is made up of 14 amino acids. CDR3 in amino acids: CASSRAGGGNEQFF. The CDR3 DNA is TGTGCCAGCTCACGGGCGGGAGGGGGCAATGAGCAGTTCTTC.

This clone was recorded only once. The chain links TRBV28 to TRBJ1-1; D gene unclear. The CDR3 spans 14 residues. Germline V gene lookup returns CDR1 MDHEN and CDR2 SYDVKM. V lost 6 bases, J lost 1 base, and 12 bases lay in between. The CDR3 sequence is CASSSRRPNTEAFF. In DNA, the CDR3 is TGTGCCAGCAGCTCCCGCAGGCCGAACACTGAAGCTTTCTTT.

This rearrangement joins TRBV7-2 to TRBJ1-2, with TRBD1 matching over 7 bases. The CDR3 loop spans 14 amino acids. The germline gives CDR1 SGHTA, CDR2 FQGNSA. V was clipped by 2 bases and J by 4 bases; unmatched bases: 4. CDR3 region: CASSLSGGSYGYTF. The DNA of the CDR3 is TGTGCCAGCAGCTTATCAGGGGGGAGCTATGGCTACACCTTC.